These T cell receptor beta chains were read from a single sample in a study of blood T cell repertoires in COVID-19. Profiling relied on immunoSEQ multiplex PCR, and the TCRdb table lists in-frame clones only, not all of them. Among fewer than 200,000 clones listed, more than 70% were seen once. The sample comprised PBMCs or T cells enriched from blood (not recorded which). The receptors shown here come from a woman in her fifties or sixties in a cohort exposed to, infected with or recovered from COVID-19 (not recorded which). Each CDR3 is given with its conserved first and last residue. D genes are given only for firm matches.

-	TRBJ2-1	TRBV29-1	CSVERGSYNEQFF
-	TRBJ2-5	TRBV12-3/TRBV12-4	CASSKGHQETQYF
TRBD1	TRBJ1-5	TRBV28	CASYPRGLGNQPQHF
-	-	TRBV19	CASSTEGMVGSYSNQPQYF
-	TRBJ1-5	TRBV29-1	CSVELGGEGQPQHF
TRBD1	TRBJ1-6	TRBV6-4	CASSESPGTGDSPLHF
TRBD1	TRBJ1-1	TRBV4-3	CASSQDTTGGPVEAFF
-	TRBJ1-4	TRBV19	CASRIYGGTSNEKLFF
-	TRBJ2-7	TRBV20-1	CSASSAGPSYEQYF
-	TRBJ1-1	TRBV11-2	CASSPQQRPAEAFF
-	TRBJ1-1	TRBV28	CASTPRARAGGTEAFF
-	TRBJ2-7	TRBV3-1/TRBV3-2	CASSPTGLSYEQYF
-	TRBJ2-5	TRBV9	CASADLLGQTQYF
TRBD1	TRBJ2-6	TRBV6-1	CASSEKETGLGSGANVLTF
TRBD2	TRBJ2-5	TRBV7-2	CASSLGSSGMETQYF
TRBD1	TRBJ2-5	TRBV19	CASSIDRGQGPSGTQYF
-	TRBJ2-7	TRBV28	CASSLAGSHSYEQYF
-	TRBJ2-6	TRBV28	CASWGGHVLTF
-	TRBJ1-1	TRBV13	CASSLGRNMNTEAFF
TRBD1	TRBJ1-5	TRBV7-9	CASISSRGSPNQPQHF
TRBD2	TRBJ2-3	TRBV23-1	CASPGGTSTDTQYF
TRBD2	TRBJ2-1	TRBV11-2	CASGRSGGYNEQFF
-	TRBJ2-7	TRBV18	CASSLQGQISSYEQYF
-	TRBJ1-1	TRBV2	CASSRDSNTEAFF
-	TRBJ1-1	TRBV27	CASSLYSGKKGTEAFF
-	TRBJ2-1	TRBV3-1/TRBV3-2	CASSRQGAIRTRSSYNEQFF
TRBD1	TRBJ1-1	TRBV10-3	CAVEDRANGTEAFF
-	TRBJ2-2	TRBV7-3	CASSLTEAGELFF
TRBD2	TRBJ2-5	TRBV2	CASTGWTSGAVRETQYF
TRBD1	TRBJ1-1	TRBV11-2	CASSSSDRVTEAFF
-	TRBJ2-2	TRBV6-5	CASSYSLRGTGELFF
-	TRBJ1-1	TRBV11-1	CASSLQQNTEAFF
TRBD1	TRBJ1-5	TRBV28	CASRYGDRGQPQHF
-	TRBJ2-4	TRBV19	CASTEWAKNIQYF
-	TRBJ2-6	TRBV12-2	CASRFYISGANVLTF
-	TRBJ2-7	TRBV30	CAWSAWGVSGEQYF
-	TRBJ2-1	TRBV28	CASSWAGSTYNEQFF
TRBD2	TRBJ2-1	TRBV12-5	CASGLESAGGPSFVNEQFF
TRBD2	TRBJ2-3	TRBV3-1/TRBV3-2	CASSDLAGDVDTQYF
-	TRBJ2-2	TRBV6-2/TRBV6-3	CASSYLLTGSAGELFF
-	TRBJ1-4	TRBV28	CASSQRTPTNEKLFF
TRBD1	TRBJ2-7	TRBV7-9	CASSSPGTGVSYEQYF
TRBD1	TRBJ1-2	TRBV29-1	CSVYRDRDLYGYTF
-	TRBJ1-4	TRBV4-2	CASSPEASIEKLFF
-	TRBJ1-1	TRBV4-1	CASSQAQRGNTEAFF
TRBD2	TRBJ2-1	TRBV6-5	CASRAGTSSLEQFF
-	TRBJ1-1	TRBV4-2	CASSQEYTGQKITEAFF
TRBD1	TRBJ1-2	TRBV29-1	CSAGQGIDYGYTF